This T cell receptor (beta chain) comes out of a study of cytomegalovirus exposure and HLA in healthy donors. Notes on the study in general: In a later analysis, at a false discovery rate of 0.05, roughly 16,000 TCR beta sequences matched HLA alleles.

This CDR3 region has 17 residues. Germline V gene data show CDR1 as SEHNR and CDR2 as FQNEAQ (reference sequence). V dropped 5 bases and J dropped 5 bases, with 22 bases sitting between them. The PCR had 60 Vbeta and 13 Jbeta primers. This table comes from immunoSEQ multiplex PCR, and its TCRdb copy is limited to in-frame clones, with some not included. Among about 160,000 clones listed, around 75% were seen once. This clone came up once. No antigen is known for it. Specimen: PBMCs. This chain connects TRBV7-9 to TRBJ2-1, with D possibly matching TRBD1 (6 bases). The clonotype was recovered from a woman in her late teens or twenties in good health and CMV-seronegative. The CDR3, as DNA: TGTGCCAGCAGCCCTAGACGCGGTGGGGGCTTTGACAATGAGCAGTTCTTC. Translated, it gives CASSPRRGGGFDNEQFF.